Following are 6 T cell receptor beta chains from one sample sequenced in a study of CDR3 diversity in severe acne. In TCRdb, the PCR reads were re-called with MiXCR into one record per CDR3 protein. The profile shows more than 70,000 distinct CDR3 sequences, approximately 49% of them singletons. Sequencing was done on a sample of blood. The receptors were sampled from a male donor with severe acne vulgaris.

This clonotype was recorded many times. The chain recombines TRBV27 with TRBJ1-6; TRBD1 is a possible D gene (5 bases). The germline gives CDR1 MNHEY, CDR2 SMNVEV (reference sequence). The CDR3 contains 13 residues. V lost 2 bases and J 8 bases, leaving 7 bases between the germline ends. CDR3 coding DNA: TGTGCCAGCAGTTTAACGGGGGATTCACCCCTCCACTTT. Encoded protein: CASSLTGDSPLHF.

This clonotype was seen only a few times. The chain uses TRBV4-2 and TRBJ1-4, with D possibly TRBD1 on 6 matching bases. Trimming took off 0 bases at V and 8 bases at J, with 19 bases between the two ends. CDR3 size: 17 residues. The V gene's germline CDR1 is LGHNA and CDR2 YNFKEQ. CDR3 coding DNA: TGTGCCAGCAGCCAAGATAGGACAGTCAACAAAGGCGAAAAACTGTTTTTT. It translates to CASSQDRTVNKGEKLFF.

The chain recombines TRBV28 with TRBJ2-3, with unresolved D. V lost 3 bases to trimming and J lost 7 bases, with 14 bases between them. Germline CDR1 is MDHEN and CDR2 is SYDVKM. The CDR3 spans 14 residues. Written as DNA, the CDR3 is TGTGCCAGCAGTTTCCGACGTGGGAACAATACGCAGTATTTT. This encodes CASSFRRGNNTQYF.

This clonotype was seen ten or more times. The rearrangement joins TRBV5-5 to TRBJ2-1; 9 bases fit TRBD2. CDR1 is SGHKS, CDR2 YYEKEE, per germline (reference sequence). V gave up 4 bases and J gave up 7 bases; unmatched junction bases: 6. The CDR3 spans 14 residues. Here the CDR3 reads CASSIAGVENEQFF. CDR3 bases: TGTGCCAGCAGCATAGCGGGAGTGGAGAATGAGCAGTTCTTC.

This clonotype was counted many times. The chain employs TRBV3-1 and TRBJ1-2; D call uncertain. V gave up 1 base and J gave up 7 bases, with 7 bases separating them. The CDR3 loop spans 12 amino acids. Germline CDR1 is LGHDT and CDR2 is YNNKEL (reference sequence). The CDR3 here is CASSQAVFGYTF. The CDR3 nucleotides read TGTGCCAGCAGCCAAGCGGTATTTGGCTACACCTTC. Full variable domain (missing parts from reference TRBV3-1 and TRBJ1-2): DTAVSQTPKYLVTQMGNDKSIKCEQNLGHDTMYWYKQDSKKFLKIMFSYNNKELIINETVPNRFSPKSPDKAHLNLHINSLELGDSAVYFCASSQAVFGYTFGSGTRLTVV.

The rearrangement links TRBV13 to TRBJ1-2; D remains unclear. With 5 bases removed from V and 4 bases from J, the gap between germline ends came to 8 bases. This CDR3 spans 12 amino acids. Germline values: CDR1 PRHDT, CDR2 FYEKMQ (reference sequence). As DNA, the CDR3 is TGTGCCAGCAGCAGTAGTATCTATGGCTACACCTTC. It encodes CASSSSIYGYTF. The entire variable domain, with the rest obtained from reference TRBV13 and TRBJ1-2, is as follows: AAGVIQSPRHLIKEKRETATLKCYPIPRHDTVYWYQQGPGQDPQFLISFYEKMQSDKGSIPDRFSAQQFSDYHSELNMSSLELGDSALYFCASSSSIYGYTFGSGTRLTVV.